This T cell receptor beta chain was found in a study of T cells in tuberculosis. The germline V gene has CDR1 SGHTA and CDR2 FQGNSA. V lost 4 bases, J lost 1 base, and 3 bases stayed unmatched. This CDR3 is built from 14 residues. At study entry, adolescents had tuberculin skin tests and IGRA screening. The protocol was immunoSEQ multiplex PCR, while the TCRdb copy is restricted to in-frame clones and leaves out a portion. The sample contains over 25,000 clones, 90% of which appear only once. V gene TRBV7-2 combines with J gene TRBJ1-1; 7 bases line up with TRBD1. The TCR was taken from a donor between 10 and 29 years old with latent tuberculosis or without tuberculosis infection. Sequenced sample: PBMCs. The CDR3 here is CASSSTGKNTEAFF. DNA for the CDR3: TGTGCCAGCAGCTCGACAGGGAAGAACACTGAAGCTTTCTTT.